Shown below are 14 T cell receptor beta chains from a single sample sequenced in a study of human T cells and chemical hapten exposure. TCRdb re-called the RACE reads through MiXCR, storing one row per CDR3 protein. The sample lists around 250,000 distinct CDR3 sequences; around 9.3% were seen once. Time point: pre-sensitization, week 0. Specified treatment: therapeutic diphenylcyclopropenone sensitization with weekly scalp DPC. Material: whole blood, obtained in connection with sensitization to the hapten diphenylcyclopropenone (DPC). These receptors were collected from a woman aged 35 to 49 with alopecia areata. Some clones in this sample may be carry-over from other donors' samples.

This clonotype was counted a few times. The chain combines TRBV5-6 with TRBJ2-7, with 7 bases that match TRBD2. J was trimmed by 4 bases and V by 4 bases; bases with no gene match: 14. Germline CDR1 and CDR2: SGHDT and YYEEEE. CDR3 size: 16 residues. CDR3: CASSPLIGRRAYEQYF. Written as DNA, the CDR3 is TGTGCCAGCAGCCCCTTGATCGGGAGGAGGGCTTACGAGCAGTACTTC.

J is TRBJ2-4 and V is TRBV5-1; D ambiguous. The V and J ends lost 0 bases and 3 bases respectively, with 4 bases between them. Per the germline V gene, CDR1 is SGHRS and CDR2 is YFSETQ. The length of the CDR3 is 13 residues. CDR3 residues: CASSLEGKNIQYF. The CDR3 bases are TGCGCCAGCAGCTTGGAAGGCAAAAACATTCAGTACTTC.

This clonotype has a handful of counts. The gene calls are TRBV18 and TRBJ2-5, with TRBD2 as a possible D gene (6 bases). The CDR3 consists of 14 residues. Germline CDR1 and CDR2: KGHSH and LQKENI. V lost 6 bases to trimming and J lost 2 bases, with 13 bases between them. CDR3 sequence reads: CASSPSSAQETQYF. In DNA, the CDR3 is TGTGCCAGCTCCCCTTCTAGCGCTCAAGAGACCCAGTACTTC. The variable domain in full, with the rest retrieved from reference TRBV18 and TRBJ2-5, is NAGVMQNPRHLVRRRGQEARLRCSPMKGHSHVYWYRQLPEEGLKFMVYLQKENIIDESGMPKERFSAEFPKEGPSILRIQQVVRGDSAAYFCASSPSSAQETQYFGPGTRLLVL.

The chain uses TRBV20-1 and TRBJ2-7, with 9 positions matching TRBD2. The V segment lost 3 bases and the J segment 6 bases; nucleotides outside the gene matches: 6. The CDR3 has 13 residues. Germline V gives CDR1 DFQATT, CDR2 SNEGSKA (reference sequence). As DNA, the CDR3 is TGCAGTGCTAGTTTCCGCGGGAGGGGCGAGCAGTACTTC. Translation: CSASFRGRGEQYF.

The chain joins TRBV29-1 to TRBJ2-1, with a possible D match to TRBD2 (5 bases). The V gene's germline CDR1 is SQVTM and CDR2 ANQGSEA. Trimming took off 4 bases at V and 0 bases at J, with 10 bases between the two ends. The CDR3 is 14 residues long. CDR3 nucleotide sequence: TGCAGCGTTGGCCGGGATCCCTCCTACAATGAGCAGTTCTTC. It is translated as CSVGRDPSYNEQFF.

This clonotype showed up many times. The chain links TRBV10-3 to TRBJ1-5; D is perhaps TRBD1 (5 bases). The CDR3 sequence is 13 residues long. CDR1 is ENHRY, CDR2 SYGVKD, per germline. The ends were cut back, 8 bases at V and 2 bases at J, with 10 bases in the middle. The CDR3 DNA is TGTGCCATCTCCGGGGGAGGCAATCAGCCCCAGCATTTT. Amino acid sequence: CAISGGGNQPQHF.

The genes are TRBV7-2 and TRBJ2-3; 12 positions agree with TRBD2. This CDR3 region has 16 residues. Germline V lookup: CDR1 SGHTA, CDR2 FQGNSA. V lost 2 bases, J lost 5 bases, and 5 bases stayed unmatched. The CDR3 is CASSLTPSGRGDTQYF. The CDR3 nucleotides read TGTGCCAGCAGCTTAACCCCTAGCGGGAGGGGAGATACGCAGTATTTT.

This clonotype showed up many times. V and J are TRBV6-1 and TRBJ1-2; TRBD1 might be the D (6 bases). Germline-derived CDR1 and CDR2 are MNHNS and SASEGT. This CDR3 region has 14 residues. V lost 2 bases, J lost 6 bases, and 13 bases lay in between. The DNA of the CDR3 is TGTGCCAGCAGTGAAAACGGCAGGGGTGATGGCTACACCTTC. Translation gives CASSENGRGDGYTF.

The chain is built from TRBV5-1 and TRBJ2-7; weak D call: TRBD2 (6 bases). Trimming shortened V by 3 bases and J by 3 bases, and 19 bases separated the two germline ends. Germline V CDR1 and CDR2: SGHRS, YFSETQ. The CDR3 totals 16 residues. The CDR3 DNA reads TGCGCCAGCAGCTGGGCCCCCCTCCCGGGAGACTACGAGCAGTACTTC. It yields the protein CASSWAPLPGDYEQYF.

This clonotype was detected many times. This rearrangement joins TRBV7-2 to TRBJ2-7; TRBD1 matches at 7 bases. J was trimmed by 3 bases and V by 6 bases; bases with no gene match: 5. The CDR3 is made up of 13 amino acids. In germline, CDR1 is SGHTA, CDR2 FQGNSA. In nucleotides, the CDR3 is TGTGCCAGCAGTAGGGGGCACATCTACGAGCAGTACTTC. It translates to CASSRGHIYEQYF.

This clonotype was picked up a small number of times. The rearrangement uses TRBV12-3 or TRBV12-4 and TRBJ1-6, with D possibly matching TRBD1 (6 bases). The CDR3 totals 14 residues. V was shortened by 3 bases and J by 6 bases, with 9 bases between the two germline ends. CDR3 coding DNA: TGTGCCAGCAGTTTCACAGGGCCTAATTCACCCCTCCACTTT. Its translation is CASSFTGPNSPLHF.

V and J are TRBV7-9 and TRBJ1-1; D gene ambiguous. V lost 5 bases and J lost 2, with 15 bases in between. The CDR3 runs to 15 residues. In germline, CDR1 is SEHNR, CDR2 FQNEAQ (reference sequence). CDR3 sequence reads: CASSIQWASNTEAFF. The DNA for the CDR3 is TGTGCCAGCAGCATTCAGTGGGCATCCAACACTGAAGCTTTCTTT. Together with reference TRBV7-9 and TRBJ1-1, the CDR3 gives the full variable domain: DTGVSQNPRHKITKRGQNVTFRCDPISEHNRLYWYRQTLGQGPEFLTYFQNEAQLEKSRLLSDRFSAERPKGSFSTLEIQRTEQGDSAMYLCASSIQWASNTEAFFGQGTRLTVV.

The table lists this clonotype with a few counts. The chain uses TRBV27 and TRBJ1-1; D not certain. The germline gives CDR1 MNHEY, CDR2 SMNVEV (reference sequence). The CDR3 has 15 residues. V lost 0 bases and J lost 0, with 8 bases in between. CDR3 sequence: CASSLSAVMNTEAFF. CDR3 sequence (DNA): TGTGCCAGCAGTTTATCGGCGGTGATGAACACTGAAGCTTTCTTT.

This clonotype came up a few times. The chain couples TRBV6-5 to TRBJ2-2, with D possibly matching TRBD1 (5 bases). V was trimmed by 4 bases and J by 8 bases, leaving 14 bases between them. This CDR3 is 14 amino acids long. The germline gives CDR1 MNHEY, CDR2 SVGAGI. The CDR3 DNA reads TGTGCCAGCAGTTTGTCCAGGGATCTTGGGGAGCTGTTTTTT. As protein: CASSLSRDLGELFF.